The rows below give T cell receptor beta chains drawn from one sample of a study of T cells in Graves' hyperthyroidism and ophthalmopathy. TCRdb called the multiplex PCR reads again in MiXCR, with one record for every CDR3 protein. This table holds 490,000 or so distinct CDR3 sequences, 22% found once. Sequences were obtained from blood. The receptors stem from a woman in her sixties or seventies with Graves' ophthalmopathy. Each CDR3 is given with its conserved first and last residue. D genes are given only for firm matches. The size of a clone is reported for some rows only, either as once, few or many, or as a class for expanded clones.

TRBV28	-	-	TRBJ1-2	14	CASSLARRGGGYTF	TGTGCCAGCAGTTTGGCTAGACGGGGTGGTGGCTACACCTTC
TRBV6-1	-	-	TRBJ1-1	12	CASRTPQGEAFF	TGTGCCAGCAGAACCCCCCAGGGCGAAGCTTTCTTT
TRBV5-1	-	-	TRBJ1-6	14	CASSLFAEGSPLHF	TGCGCCAGCAGCTTGTTTGCCGAAGGTTCACCCCTCCACTTT
TRBV20-1	-	many	TRBJ2-5	11	CSAGGRETQYF	TGCAGTGCTGGGGGCAGGGAGACCCAGTACTTC
TRBV19	TRBD1	few	TRBJ1-2	13	CATAPGQTYGYTF	TGTGCCACCGCGCCGGGACAGACCTATGGCTACACCTTC
TRBV4-3	TRBD2	few	TRBJ2-5	17	CASSQALLAGGQETQYF	TGCGCCAGCAGCCAAGCCTTACTAGCGGGGGGACAAGAGACCCAGTACTTC
TRBV5-5	-	-	TRBJ2-5	14	CASSFGRIQETQYF	TGTGCCAGCAGCTTTGGGCGCATCCAAGAGACCCAGTACTTC
TRBV7-9	TRBD2	few	TRBJ2-3	17	CASSLSTGLAGTDTQYF	TGTGCCAGCAGCTTAAGTACGGGACTAGCGGGCACAGATACGCAGTATTTT
TRBV11-2	TRBD1	many	TRBJ1-2	15	CASSQDRGRDYGYTF	TGTGCCAGCAGCCAGGACAGGGGACGGGACTATGGCTACACCTTC
TRBV12-5	TRBD2	many	TRBJ2-1	14	CASVAGGSYNEQFF	TGTGCTAGTGTAGCGGGAGGGTCCTACAATGAGCAGTTCTTC
TRBV7-2	TRBD2	-	TRBJ2-7	15	CASSSRLAAAYEQYF	TGTGCCAGCAGCTCGCGACTAGCGGCCGCCTACGAGCAGTACTTC
TRBV5-4	-	few	TRBJ2-7	16	CASSQDPTGFDSWQYF	TGTGCCAGCAGCCAAGACCCTACTGGATTCGACTCTTGGCAGTACTTC
TRBV12-3/TRBV12-4	TRBD1	-	TRBJ1-5	15	CASSPRTGAVEPQHF	TGTGCCAGCAGTCCCCGGACAGGGGCGGTAGAGCCCCAGCATTTT
TRBV5-6	TRBD2	few	TRBJ2-1	14	CASNLAGVGNEQFF	TGTGCCAGCAACCTAGCGGGAGTAGGAAATGAGCAGTTCTTC
TRBV7-6	-	-	TRBJ1-3	15	CASSLGGTSGNTIYF	TGTGCCAGCAGCTTAGGGGGTACCTCTGGAAACACCATATATTTT
TRBV4-3	TRBD2	once	TRBJ2-3	16	CASSQLLAGGPDTQYF	TGCGCCAGCAGCCAGTTACTAGCGGGAGGGCCAGATACGCAGTATTTT
TRBV6-2/TRBV6-3	TRBD2	-	TRBJ2-7	14	CASSVRTSGLGQYF	TGTGCCAGCAGTGTTCGGACTAGCGGTCTTGGGCAGTACTTC
TRBV19	-	-	TRBJ1-2	13	CASTGTRGYGYTF	TGTGCCAGTACAGGGACGAGAGGTTATGGCTACACCTTC
TRBV5-1	TRBD1	many	TRBJ2-7	13	CASSLDRVGEQYF	TGTGCCAGCAGTTTGGACAGGGTTGGAGAGCAGTACTTC
TRBV7-2	TRBD1	many	TRBJ1-5	16	CASSQLEGASNQPQHF	TGTGCCAGCAGCCAGCTTGAGGGGGCGAGCAATCAGCCCCAGCATTTT
TRBV29-1	-	few	TRBJ2-7	12	CSVEQGAYEQYF	TGCAGCGTTGAACAGGGAGCCTACGAGCAGTACTTC
TRBV10-3	TRBD2	-	TRBJ2-3	13	CAIGTSGTDTQYF	TGTGCCATCGGGACTAGCGGCACAGATACGCAGTATTTT
TRBV18	-	-	TRBJ2-2	15	CASSPQRLGTGELFF	TGTGCCAGCTCACCACAGCGATTGGGCACCGGGGAGCTGTTTTTT
TRBV3-1	TRBD2	-	TRBJ2-2	16	CASSPRGTSGIGELFF	TGTGCCAGCTCACCACGGGGGACTAGCGGGATCGGGGAGCTGTTTTTT
TRBV20-1	TRBD2	few	TRBJ2-3	16	CSARKAGTSGADTQYF	TGCAGTGCTAGGAAAGCAGGGACTAGCGGCGCAGATACGCAGTATTTT
TRBV10-3	TRBD2	few	TRBJ2-1	12	CAISGLGNEQFF	TGTGCCATCAGCGGACTAGGGAATGAGCAGTTCTTC